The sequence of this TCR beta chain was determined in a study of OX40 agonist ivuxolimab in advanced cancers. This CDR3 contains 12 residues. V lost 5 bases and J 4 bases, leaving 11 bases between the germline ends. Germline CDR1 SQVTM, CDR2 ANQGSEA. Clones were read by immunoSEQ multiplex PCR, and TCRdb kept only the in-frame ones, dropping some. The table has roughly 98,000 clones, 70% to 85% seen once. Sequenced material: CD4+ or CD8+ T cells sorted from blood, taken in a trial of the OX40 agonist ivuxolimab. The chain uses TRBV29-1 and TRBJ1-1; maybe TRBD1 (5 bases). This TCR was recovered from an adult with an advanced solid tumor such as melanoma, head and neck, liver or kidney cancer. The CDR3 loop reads CSVSSGRTEAFF. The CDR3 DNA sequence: TGCAGCGTTAGTTCAGGGCGCACTGAAGCTTTCTTT. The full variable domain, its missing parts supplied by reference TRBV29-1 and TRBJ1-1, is SAVISQKPSRDICQRGTSLTIQCQVDSQVTMMFWYRQQPGQSLTLIATANQGSEATYESGFVIDKFPISRPNLTFSTLTVSNMSPEDSSIYLCSVSSGRTEAFFGQGTRLTVV.